These 7 T cell receptor beta chains were all obtained from the same sample, sequenced in a study of shared clonotypes between healthy human individuals. Naive CD8 isolation took CD45RO-negative cells positively selected for CCR7 and excluded terminally differentiated effector memory CD45RA+ cells. Method: immunoSEQ multiplex PCR; TCRdb's copy keeps in-frame clones and lacks some. In the table there are about 680,000 clones, just over 90% of which are singletons. Sequencing was carried out using naive CD8+ T cells sorted from blood. The receptor set was obtained from a man under 40 in good health.

The V gene is TRBV7-9, the J gene TRBJ2-1; 9 bases fit TRBD1. CDR1 SEHNR and CDR2 FQNEAQ come from the germline V gene (reference sequence). J lost 3 bases, V lost 5 bases, and 8 bases had no gene match. The CDR3 runs 16 residues. CDR3 in amino acids: CASSQKTGGVYNEQFF. CDR3 DNA: TGTGCCAGCAGCCAAAAGACAGGGGGGGTCTACAATGAGCAGTTCTTC.

The gene calls are TRBV7-3 and TRBJ1-1; 9 bases map to TRBD1. Germline V gene data show CDR1 as SGHTA and CDR2 as FQGTGA. This CDR3 is built from 18 residues. Germline trimming cut 4 bases from V and 4 bases from J; bases unmatched to any gene: 16. This CDR3 is CASSSRYRDRALFTEAFF. The CDR3 DNA reads TGTGCCAGCAGCTCAAGGTACCGGGACAGGGCCCTATTCACTGAAGCTTTCTTT.

The V gene is TRBV7-2, the J gene TRBJ1-1; D is possibly TRBD1 (5 bases). Trimming took 5 bases from V and 4 from J, leaving 8 bases between them. CDR3 length equals 12 residues. Germline V gene lookup returns CDR1 SGHTA and CDR2 FQGNSA. The CDR3 nucleotides are TGTGCCAGCAGCCCAGGGAGCACTGAAGCTTTCTTT. This translates into CASSPGSTEAFF.

The chain has TRBV6-4 and TRBJ2-3, with TRBD1 as a possible D gene (6 bases). V was clipped by 7 bases and J by 1 base, with 15 bases between them. CDR3 length: 15 residues. The V gene's germline CDR1 is MRHNA and CDR2 SNTAGT. The CDR3 here is CASMRVAGGTDTQYF. The CDR3 region has the DNA TGTGCCAGCATGAGAGTAGCAGGGGGCACAGATACGCAGTATTTT.

The J gene is TRBJ2-7, the V gene TRBV9, with 10 bases matching TRBD1. V trimming: 3 bases; J trimming: 6 bases; junction bases outside the gene matches: 9. Germline V gives CDR1 SGDLS, CDR2 YYNGEE. The CDR3 runs to 15 residues. The CDR3 reads CASSEGTGVIGEQYF. CDR3 nucleotides: TGTGCCAGCAGCGAGGGGACAGGGGTGATCGGCGAGCAGTACTTC. The full variable domain, rest sourced from reference TRBV9 and TRBJ2-7, is DSGVTQTPKHLITATGQRVTLRCSPRSGDLSVYWYQQSLDQGLQFLIQYYNGEERAKGNILERFSAQQFPDLHSELNLSSLELGDSALYFCASSEGTGVIGEQYFGPGTRLTVT.

The chain employs TRBV27 and TRBJ2-3, with 9 nucleotides matching TRBD2. Germline values: CDR1 MNHEY, CDR2 SMNVEV (reference sequence). V trimming: 0 bases; J trimming: 4 bases; junction bases outside the gene matches: 17. This CDR3 is 20 amino acids long. Here the CDR3 DNA reads TGTGCCAGCAGTTTATCGATAATCTTCGCTAGCGGGAACGAAGCAGATACGCAGTATTTT. It yields the protein CASSLSIIFASGNEADTQYF.

The rearrangement uses TRBV5-4 and TRBJ2-7, with D possibly matching TRBD1 (6 bases). Trimming pared 0 bases from V and 3 bases from J, leaving 10 bases between. CDR3 length equals 14 residues. Germline V lookup: CDR1 SGHNT, CDR2 YYREEE (reference sequence). In nucleotides, the CDR3 is TGTGCCAGCAGCTTGGCCCCAGGGGACTACGAGCAGTACTTC. It encodes CASSLAPGDYEQYF.